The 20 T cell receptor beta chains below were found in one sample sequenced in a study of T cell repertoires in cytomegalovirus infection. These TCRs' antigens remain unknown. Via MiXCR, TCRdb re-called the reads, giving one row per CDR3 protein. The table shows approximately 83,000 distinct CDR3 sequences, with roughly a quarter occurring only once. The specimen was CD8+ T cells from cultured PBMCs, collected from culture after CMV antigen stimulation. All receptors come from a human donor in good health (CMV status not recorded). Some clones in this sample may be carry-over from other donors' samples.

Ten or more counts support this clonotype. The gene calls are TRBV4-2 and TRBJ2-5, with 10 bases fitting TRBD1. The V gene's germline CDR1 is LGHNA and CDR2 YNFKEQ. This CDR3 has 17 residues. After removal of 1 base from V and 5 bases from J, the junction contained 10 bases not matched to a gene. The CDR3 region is CASSQVGGQGIGETQYF. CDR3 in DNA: TGTGCCAGCAGCCAAGTCGGGGGACAGGGGATAGGCGAGACCCAGTACTTC.

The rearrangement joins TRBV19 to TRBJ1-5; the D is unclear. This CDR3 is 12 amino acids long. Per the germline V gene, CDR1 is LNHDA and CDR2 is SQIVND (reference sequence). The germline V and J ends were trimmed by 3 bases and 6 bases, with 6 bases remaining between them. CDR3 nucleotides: TGTGCCAGTAGTATCGGAGGTCAGCCCCAGCATTTT. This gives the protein CASSIGGQPQHF.

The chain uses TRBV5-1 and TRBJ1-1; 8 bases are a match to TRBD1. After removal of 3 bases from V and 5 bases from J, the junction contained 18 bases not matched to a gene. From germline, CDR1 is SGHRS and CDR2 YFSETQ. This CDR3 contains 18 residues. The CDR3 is CASSSEGWSGGAGTEAFF. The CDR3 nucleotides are TGCGCCAGCAGCTCTGAAGGTTGGTCAGGGGGCGCGGGTACTGAAGCTTTCTTT.

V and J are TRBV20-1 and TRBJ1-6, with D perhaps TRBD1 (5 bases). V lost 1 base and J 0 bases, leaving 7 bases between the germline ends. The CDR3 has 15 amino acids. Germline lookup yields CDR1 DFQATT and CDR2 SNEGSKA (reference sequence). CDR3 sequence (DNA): TGCAGTGCTAGAGGGGGCAGCTCCTATAATTCACCCCTCCACTTT. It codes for CSARGGSSYNSPLHF.

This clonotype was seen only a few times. CDR3 residues: CASSEGVYEQYF. In DNA form, the CDR3 reads TGCGCCAGCAGTGAGGGAGTCTACGAGCAGTACTTC. The chain carries TRBV10-1 and TRBJ2-7; D unclear. V was clipped by 2 bases and J by 3 bases, with 5 bases between them. There are 12 residues in the CDR3. Germline CDR1 is WNHNN and CDR2 is SYGVQD (reference sequence).

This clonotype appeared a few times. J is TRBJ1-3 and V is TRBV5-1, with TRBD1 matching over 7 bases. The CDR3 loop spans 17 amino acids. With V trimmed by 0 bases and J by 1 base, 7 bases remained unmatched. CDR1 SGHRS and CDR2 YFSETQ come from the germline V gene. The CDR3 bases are TGCGCCAGCAGCTTGGCCTGGGGACAGAGTTCTGGAAACACCATATATTTT. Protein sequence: CASSLAWGQSSGNTIYF.

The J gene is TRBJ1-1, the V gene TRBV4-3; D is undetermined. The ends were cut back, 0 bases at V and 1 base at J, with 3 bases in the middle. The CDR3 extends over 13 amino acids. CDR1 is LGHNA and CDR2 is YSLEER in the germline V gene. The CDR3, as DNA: TGCGCCAGCAGCCAAGAGCAGAACACTGAAGCTTTCTTT. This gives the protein CASSQEQNTEAFF.

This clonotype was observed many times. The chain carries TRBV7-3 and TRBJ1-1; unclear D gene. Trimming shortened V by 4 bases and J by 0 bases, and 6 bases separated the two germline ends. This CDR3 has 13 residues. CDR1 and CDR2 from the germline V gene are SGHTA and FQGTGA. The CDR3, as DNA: TGTGCCAGCAGCTCTGAGATGAACACTGAAGCTTTCTTT. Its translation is CASSSEMNTEAFF.

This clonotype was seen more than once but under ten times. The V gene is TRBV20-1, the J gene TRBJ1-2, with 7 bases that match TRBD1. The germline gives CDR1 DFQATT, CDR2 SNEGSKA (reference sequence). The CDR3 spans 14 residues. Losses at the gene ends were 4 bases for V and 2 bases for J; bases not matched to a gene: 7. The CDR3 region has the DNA TGCAGTGCTAAAGAGACAGGGACCAACTATGGCTACACCTTC. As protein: CSAKETGTNYGYTF.

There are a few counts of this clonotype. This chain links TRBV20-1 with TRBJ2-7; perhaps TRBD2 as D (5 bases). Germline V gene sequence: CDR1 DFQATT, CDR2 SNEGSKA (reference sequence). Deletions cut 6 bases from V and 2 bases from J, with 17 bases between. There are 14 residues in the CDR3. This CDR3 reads CSAPGGVSPYEQYF. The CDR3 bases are TGCAGTGCCCCCGGAGGCGTATCCCCCTACGAGCAGTACTTC.

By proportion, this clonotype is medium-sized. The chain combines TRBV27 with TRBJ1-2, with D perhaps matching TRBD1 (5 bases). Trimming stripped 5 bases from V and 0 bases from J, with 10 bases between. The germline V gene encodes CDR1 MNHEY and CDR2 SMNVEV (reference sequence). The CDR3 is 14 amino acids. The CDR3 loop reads CASSTQGANYGYTF. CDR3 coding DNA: TGTGCCAGCAGTACTCAGGGTGCTAACTATGGCTACACCTTC.

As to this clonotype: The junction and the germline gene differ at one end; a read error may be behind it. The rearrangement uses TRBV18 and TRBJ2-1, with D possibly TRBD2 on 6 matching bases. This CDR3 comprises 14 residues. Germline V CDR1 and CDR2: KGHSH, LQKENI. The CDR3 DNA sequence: TGTGCCAACTCACCAAGGCGGGGCGGATTGGAGCAGTTCTTC. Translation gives CANSPRRGGLEQFF.

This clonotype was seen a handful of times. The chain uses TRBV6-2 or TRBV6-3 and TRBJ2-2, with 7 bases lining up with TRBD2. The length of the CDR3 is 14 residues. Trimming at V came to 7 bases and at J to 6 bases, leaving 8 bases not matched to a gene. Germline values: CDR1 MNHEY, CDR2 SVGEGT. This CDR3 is CASTLSGPSGELFF. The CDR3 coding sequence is TGTGCCAGCACCCTTAGCGGGCCCTCCGGGGAGCTGTTTTTT.

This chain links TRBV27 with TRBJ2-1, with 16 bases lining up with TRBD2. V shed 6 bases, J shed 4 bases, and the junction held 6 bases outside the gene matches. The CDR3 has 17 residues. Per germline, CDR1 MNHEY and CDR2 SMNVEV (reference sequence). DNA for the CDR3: TGTGCCAGCAGGGGGACTAGCGGGGGGGTTATGTACAATGAGCAGTTCTTC. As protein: CASRGTSGGVMYNEQFF.

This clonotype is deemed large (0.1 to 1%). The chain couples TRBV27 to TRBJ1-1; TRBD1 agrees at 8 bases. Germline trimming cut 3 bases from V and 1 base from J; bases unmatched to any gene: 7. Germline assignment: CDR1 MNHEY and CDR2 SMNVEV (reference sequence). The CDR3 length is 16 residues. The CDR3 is CASSFVTGGPNTEAFF. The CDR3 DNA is TGTGCCAGCAGTTTTGTCACAGGGGGTCCGAACACTGAAGCTTTCTTT.

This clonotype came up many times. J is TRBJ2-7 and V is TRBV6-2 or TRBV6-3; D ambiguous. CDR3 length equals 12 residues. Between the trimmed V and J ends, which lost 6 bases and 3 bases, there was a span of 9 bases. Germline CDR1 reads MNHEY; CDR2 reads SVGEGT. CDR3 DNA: TGTGCCAGCAGCCTGTGGATCTACGAGCAGTACTTC. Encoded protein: CASSLWIYEQYF.

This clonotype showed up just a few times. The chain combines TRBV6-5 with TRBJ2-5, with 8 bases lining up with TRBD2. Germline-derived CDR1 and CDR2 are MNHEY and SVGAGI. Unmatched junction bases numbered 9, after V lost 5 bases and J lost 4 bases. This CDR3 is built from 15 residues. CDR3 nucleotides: TGTGCCAGCAGTAGGAGGAGCGGGAGAGGAGAGACCCAGTACTTC. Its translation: CASSRRSGRGETQYF.

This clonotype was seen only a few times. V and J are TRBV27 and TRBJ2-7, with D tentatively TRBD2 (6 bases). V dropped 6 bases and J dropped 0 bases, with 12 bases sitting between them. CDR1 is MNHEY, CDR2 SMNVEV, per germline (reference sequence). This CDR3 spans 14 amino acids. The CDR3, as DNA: TGTGCCAGCAGCCTAGCGCCCAACTCCTACGAGCAGTACTTC. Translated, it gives CASSLAPNSYEQYF.

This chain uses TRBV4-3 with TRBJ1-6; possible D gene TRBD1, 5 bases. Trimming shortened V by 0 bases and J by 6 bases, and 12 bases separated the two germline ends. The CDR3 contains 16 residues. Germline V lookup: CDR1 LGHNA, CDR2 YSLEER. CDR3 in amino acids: CASSQDRGQGNSPLHF. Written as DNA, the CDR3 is TGCGCCAGCAGCCAAGATCGAGGGCAGGGTAATTCACCCCTCCACTTT.

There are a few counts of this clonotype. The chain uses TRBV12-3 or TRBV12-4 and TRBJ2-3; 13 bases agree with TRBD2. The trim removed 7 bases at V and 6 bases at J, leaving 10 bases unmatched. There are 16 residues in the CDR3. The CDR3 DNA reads TGTGCCAGCACCTCCGGGACTAGCGGGATGGGGGATACGCAGTATTTT. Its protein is CASTSGTSGMGDTQYF.